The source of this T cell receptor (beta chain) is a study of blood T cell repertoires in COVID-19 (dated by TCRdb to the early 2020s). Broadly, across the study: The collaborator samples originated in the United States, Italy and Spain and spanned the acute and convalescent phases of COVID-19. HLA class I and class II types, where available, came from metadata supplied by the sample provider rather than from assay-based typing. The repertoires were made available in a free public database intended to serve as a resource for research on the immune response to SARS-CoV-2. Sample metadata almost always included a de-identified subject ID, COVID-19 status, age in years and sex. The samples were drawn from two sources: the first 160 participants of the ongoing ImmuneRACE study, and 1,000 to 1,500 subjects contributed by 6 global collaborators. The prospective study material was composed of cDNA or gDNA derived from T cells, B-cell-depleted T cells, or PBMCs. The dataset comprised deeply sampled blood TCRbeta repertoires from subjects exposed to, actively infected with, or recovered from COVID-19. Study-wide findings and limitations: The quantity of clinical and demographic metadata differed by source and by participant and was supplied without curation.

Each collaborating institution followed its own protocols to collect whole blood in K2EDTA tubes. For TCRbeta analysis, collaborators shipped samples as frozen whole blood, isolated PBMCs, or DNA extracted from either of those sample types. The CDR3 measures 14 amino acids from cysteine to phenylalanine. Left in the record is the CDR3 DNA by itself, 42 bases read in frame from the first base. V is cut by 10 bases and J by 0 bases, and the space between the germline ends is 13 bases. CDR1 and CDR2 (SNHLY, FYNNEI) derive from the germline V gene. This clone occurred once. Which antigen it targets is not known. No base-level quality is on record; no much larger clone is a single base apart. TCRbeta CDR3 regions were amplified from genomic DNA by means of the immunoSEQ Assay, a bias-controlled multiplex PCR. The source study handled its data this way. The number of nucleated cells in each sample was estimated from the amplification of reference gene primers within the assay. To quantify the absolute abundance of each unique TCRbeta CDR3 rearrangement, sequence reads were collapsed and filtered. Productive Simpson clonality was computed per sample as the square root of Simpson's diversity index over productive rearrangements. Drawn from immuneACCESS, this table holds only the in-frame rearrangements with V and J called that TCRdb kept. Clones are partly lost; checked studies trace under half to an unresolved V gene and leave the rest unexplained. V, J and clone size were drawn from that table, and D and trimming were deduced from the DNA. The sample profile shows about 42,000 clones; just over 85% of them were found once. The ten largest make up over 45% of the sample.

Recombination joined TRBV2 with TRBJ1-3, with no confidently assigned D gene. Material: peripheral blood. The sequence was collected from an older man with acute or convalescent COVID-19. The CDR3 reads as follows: CATKEESSGNTIYF. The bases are TGTGCCACCAAGGAGGAGAGCTCTGGAAACACCATATATTTT.